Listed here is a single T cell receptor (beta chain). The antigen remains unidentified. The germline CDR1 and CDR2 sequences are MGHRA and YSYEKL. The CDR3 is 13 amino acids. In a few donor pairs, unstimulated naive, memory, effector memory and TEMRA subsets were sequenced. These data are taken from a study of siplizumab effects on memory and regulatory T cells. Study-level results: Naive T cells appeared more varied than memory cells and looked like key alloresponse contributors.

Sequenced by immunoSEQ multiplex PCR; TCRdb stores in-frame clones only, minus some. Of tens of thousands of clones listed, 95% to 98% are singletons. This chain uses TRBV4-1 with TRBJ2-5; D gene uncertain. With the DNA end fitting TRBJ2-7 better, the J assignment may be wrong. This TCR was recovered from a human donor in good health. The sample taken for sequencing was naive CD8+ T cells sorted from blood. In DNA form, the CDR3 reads TGCGCCAGCAGCCAAGTTGGACGATCCGAGCAGTACTTC. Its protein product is CASSQVGRSEQYF.